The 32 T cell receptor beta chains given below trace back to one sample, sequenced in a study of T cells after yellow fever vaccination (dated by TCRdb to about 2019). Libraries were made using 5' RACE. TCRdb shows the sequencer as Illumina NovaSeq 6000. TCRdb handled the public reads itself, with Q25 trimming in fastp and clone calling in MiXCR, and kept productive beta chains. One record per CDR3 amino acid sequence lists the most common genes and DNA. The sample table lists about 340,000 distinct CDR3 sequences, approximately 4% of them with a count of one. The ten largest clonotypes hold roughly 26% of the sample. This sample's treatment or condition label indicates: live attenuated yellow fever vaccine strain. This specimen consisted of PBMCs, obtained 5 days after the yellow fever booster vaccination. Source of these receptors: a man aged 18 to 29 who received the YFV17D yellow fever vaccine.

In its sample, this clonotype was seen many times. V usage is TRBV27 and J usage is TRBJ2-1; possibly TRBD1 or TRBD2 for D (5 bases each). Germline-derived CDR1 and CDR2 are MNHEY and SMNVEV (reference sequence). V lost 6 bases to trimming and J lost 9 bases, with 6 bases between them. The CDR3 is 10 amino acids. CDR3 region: CASSGAEQFF. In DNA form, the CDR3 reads TGTGCCAGCAGCGGGGCTGAGCAGTTCTTC.

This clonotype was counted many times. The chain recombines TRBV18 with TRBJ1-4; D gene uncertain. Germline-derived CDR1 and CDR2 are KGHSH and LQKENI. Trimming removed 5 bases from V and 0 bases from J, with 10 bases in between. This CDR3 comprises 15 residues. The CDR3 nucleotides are TGTGCCAGCTCATCAGCAACCACAACTAATGAAAAACTGTTTTTT. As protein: CASSSATTTNEKLFF.

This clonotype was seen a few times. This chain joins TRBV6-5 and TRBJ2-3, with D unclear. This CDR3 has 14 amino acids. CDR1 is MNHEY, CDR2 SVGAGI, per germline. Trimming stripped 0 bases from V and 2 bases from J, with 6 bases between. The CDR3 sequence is CASSYSGITDTQYF. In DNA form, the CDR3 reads TGTGCCAGCAGTTACTCGGGGATCACAGATACGCAGTATTTT.

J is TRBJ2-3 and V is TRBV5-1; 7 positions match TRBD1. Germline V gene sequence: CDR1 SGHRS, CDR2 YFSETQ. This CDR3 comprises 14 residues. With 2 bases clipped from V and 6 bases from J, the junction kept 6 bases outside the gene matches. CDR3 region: CASSLTQGYDTQYF. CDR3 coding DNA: TGCGCCAGCAGCTTAACACAGGGGTACGATACGCAGTATTTT.

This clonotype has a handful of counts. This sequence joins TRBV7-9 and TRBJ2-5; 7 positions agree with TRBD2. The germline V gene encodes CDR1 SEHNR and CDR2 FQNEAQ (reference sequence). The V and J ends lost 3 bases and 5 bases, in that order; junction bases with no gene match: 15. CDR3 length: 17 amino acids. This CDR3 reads CASSLVEGGGIWETQYF. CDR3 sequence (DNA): TGTGCCAGCAGCTTGGTCGAAGGCGGGGGTATCTGGGAGACCCAGTACTTC.

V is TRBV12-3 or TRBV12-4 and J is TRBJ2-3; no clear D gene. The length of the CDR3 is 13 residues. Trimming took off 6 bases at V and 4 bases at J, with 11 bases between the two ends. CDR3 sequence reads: CASSSDRPDTQYF. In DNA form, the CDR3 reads TGTGCCAGCAGCTCCGACCGTCCAGATACGCAGTATTTT.

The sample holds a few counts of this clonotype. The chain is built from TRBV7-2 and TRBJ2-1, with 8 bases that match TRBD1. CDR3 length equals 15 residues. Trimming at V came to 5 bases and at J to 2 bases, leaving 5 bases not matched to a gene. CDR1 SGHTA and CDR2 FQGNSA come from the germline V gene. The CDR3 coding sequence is TGTGCCAGCAGCAGCCGGGACAGGACCTACAATGAGCAGTTCTTC. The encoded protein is CASSSRDRTYNEQFF.

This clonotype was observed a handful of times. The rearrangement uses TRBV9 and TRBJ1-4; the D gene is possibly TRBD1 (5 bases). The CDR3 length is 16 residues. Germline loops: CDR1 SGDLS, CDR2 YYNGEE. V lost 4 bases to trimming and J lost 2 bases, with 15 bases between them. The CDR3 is CASSPLSTATNEKLFF. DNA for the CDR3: TGTGCCAGCAGCCCCCTCTCGACAGCTACTAATGAAAAACTGTTTTTT.

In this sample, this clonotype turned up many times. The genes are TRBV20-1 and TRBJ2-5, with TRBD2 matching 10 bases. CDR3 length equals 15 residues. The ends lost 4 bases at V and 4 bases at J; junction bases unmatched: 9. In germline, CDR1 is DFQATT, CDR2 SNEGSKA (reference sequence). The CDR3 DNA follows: TGCAGTGCTATCAGCGGGGGGGAAATGGCAGAGACCCAGTACTTC. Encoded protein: CSAISGGEMAETQYF.

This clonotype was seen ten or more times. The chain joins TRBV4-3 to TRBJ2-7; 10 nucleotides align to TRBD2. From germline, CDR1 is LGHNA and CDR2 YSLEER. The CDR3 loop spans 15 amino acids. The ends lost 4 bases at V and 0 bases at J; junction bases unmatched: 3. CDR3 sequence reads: CASSPRTSGSYEQYF. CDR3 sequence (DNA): TGCGCCAGCAGCCCGAGGACTAGCGGCTCCTACGAGCAGTACTTC.

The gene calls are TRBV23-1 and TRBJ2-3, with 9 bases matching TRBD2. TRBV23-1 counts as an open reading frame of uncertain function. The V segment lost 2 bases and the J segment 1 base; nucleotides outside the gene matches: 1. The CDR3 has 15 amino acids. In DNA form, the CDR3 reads TGCGCCAGCAGTCAAGCGGGGGGGTGCACAGATACGCAGTATTTT. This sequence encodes CASSQAGGCTDTQYF.

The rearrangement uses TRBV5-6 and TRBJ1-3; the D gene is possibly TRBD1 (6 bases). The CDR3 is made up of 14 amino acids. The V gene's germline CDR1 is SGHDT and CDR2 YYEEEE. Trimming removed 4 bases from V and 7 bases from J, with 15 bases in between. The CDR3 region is CASSTDSNWNTIYF. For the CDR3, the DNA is TGTGCCAGCAGCACGGACAGTAATTGGAACACCATATATTTT. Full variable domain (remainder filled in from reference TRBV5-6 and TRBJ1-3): DAGVTQSPTHLIKTRGQQVTLRCSPKSGHDTVSWYQQALGQGPQFIFQYYEEEERQRGNFPDRFSGHQFPNYSSELNVNALLLGDSALYLCASSTDSNWNTIYFGEGSWLTVV.

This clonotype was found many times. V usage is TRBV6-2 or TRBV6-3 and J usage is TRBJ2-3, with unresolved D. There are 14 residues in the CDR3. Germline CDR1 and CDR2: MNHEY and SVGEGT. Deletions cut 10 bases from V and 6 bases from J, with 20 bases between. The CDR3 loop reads CANSHGGHGDTQYF. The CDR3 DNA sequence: TGTGCCAATTCACACGGCGGCCATGGGGATACGCAGTATTTT.

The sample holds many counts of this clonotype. The CDR3 DNA sequence: TGCGCCAGCTGTCCGGGACTAGCGGCAGATACGCAGTATTTT. Its translation: CASCPGLAADTQYF. The chain uses TRBV5-1 and TRBJ2-3, with 11 bases fitting TRBD2. Losses at the gene ends were 7 bases for V and 4 bases for J; bases not matched to a gene: 5. The CDR3 sequence is 14 residues long. Per the germline V gene, CDR1 is SGHRS and CDR2 is YFSETQ.

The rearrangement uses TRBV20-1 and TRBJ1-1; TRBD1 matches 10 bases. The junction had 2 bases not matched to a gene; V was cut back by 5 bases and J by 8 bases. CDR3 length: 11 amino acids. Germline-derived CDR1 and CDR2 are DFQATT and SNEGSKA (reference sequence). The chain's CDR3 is CSADRGPEAFF. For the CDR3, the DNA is TGCAGTGCTGACAGGGGGCCCGAAGCTTTCTTT.

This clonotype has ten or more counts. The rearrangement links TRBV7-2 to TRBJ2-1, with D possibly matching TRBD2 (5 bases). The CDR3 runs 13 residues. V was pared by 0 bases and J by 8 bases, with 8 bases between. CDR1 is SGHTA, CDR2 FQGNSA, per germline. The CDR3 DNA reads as TGTGCCAGCAGCTTAGCTGCTAGCTATGAGCAGTTCTTC. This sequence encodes CASSLAASYEQFF.

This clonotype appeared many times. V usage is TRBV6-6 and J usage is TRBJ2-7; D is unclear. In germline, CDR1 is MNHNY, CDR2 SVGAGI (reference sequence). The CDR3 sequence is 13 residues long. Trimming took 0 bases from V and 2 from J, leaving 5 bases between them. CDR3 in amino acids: CASSYSPAYEQYV. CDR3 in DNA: TGTGCCAGCAGTTACTCGCCCGCCTACGAGCAGTACGTC.

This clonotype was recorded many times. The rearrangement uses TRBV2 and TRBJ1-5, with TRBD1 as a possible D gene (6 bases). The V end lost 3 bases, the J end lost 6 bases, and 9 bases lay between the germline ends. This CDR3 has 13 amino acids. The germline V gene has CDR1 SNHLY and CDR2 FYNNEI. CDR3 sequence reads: CASSDSGAQPQHF. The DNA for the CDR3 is TGTGCCAGCAGTGATTCGGGGGCTCAGCCCCAGCATTTT.

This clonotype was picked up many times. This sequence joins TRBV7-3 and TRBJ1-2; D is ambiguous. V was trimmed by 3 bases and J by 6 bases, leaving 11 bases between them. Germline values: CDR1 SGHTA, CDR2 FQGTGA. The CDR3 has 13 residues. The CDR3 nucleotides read TGTGCCAGCAGCTTGCCTGGAAGCGATGGCTACACCTTC. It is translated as CASSLPGSDGYTF.

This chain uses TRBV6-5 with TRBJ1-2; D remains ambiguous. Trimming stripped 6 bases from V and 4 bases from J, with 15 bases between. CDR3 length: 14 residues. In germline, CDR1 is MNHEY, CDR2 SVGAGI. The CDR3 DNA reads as TGTGCCAGCAGCCTCGGCGGAAGGCCCTATGGCTACACCTTC. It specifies CASSLGGRPYGYTF.

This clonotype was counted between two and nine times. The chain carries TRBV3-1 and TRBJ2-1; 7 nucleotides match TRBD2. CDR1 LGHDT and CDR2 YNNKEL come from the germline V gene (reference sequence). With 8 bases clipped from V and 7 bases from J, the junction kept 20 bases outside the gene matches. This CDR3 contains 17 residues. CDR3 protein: CASGWGGELASGNEQFF. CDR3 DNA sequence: TGTGCCAGCGGGTGGGGAGGGGAACTAGCCAGTGGGAATGAGCAGTTCTTC.

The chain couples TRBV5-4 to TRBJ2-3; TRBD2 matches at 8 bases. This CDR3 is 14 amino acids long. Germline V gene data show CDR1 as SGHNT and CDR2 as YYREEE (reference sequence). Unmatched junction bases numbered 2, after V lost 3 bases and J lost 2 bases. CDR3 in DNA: TGTGCCAGCAGCTCCGGGGGGGCCACAGATACGCAGTATTTT. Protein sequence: CASSSGGATDTQYF.

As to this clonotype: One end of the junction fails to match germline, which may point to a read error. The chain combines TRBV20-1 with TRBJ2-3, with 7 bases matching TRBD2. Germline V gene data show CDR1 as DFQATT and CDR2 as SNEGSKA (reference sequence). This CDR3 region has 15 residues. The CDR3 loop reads CSARDPGRGRDSQYF. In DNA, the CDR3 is TGCAGTGCTAGAGATCCGGGGCGGGGGAGAGATTCGCAGTATTTT.

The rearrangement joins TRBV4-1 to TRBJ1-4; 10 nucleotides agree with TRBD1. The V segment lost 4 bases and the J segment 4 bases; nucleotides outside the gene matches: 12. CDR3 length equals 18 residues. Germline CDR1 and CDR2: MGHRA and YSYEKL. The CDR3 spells CASSPVTGGRGDNEKLFF. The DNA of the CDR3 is TGCGCCAGCAGCCCCGTGACAGGGGGCCGGGGTGATAATGAAAAACTGTTTTTT.

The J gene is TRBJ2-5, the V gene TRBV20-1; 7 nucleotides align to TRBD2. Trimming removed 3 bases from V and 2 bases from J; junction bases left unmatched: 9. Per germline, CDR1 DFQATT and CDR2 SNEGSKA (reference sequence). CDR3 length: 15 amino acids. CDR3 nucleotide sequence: TGCAGTGCTAGTCCGGCTAGCGGACTACAAGAGACCCAGTACTTC. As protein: CSASPASGLQETQYF.

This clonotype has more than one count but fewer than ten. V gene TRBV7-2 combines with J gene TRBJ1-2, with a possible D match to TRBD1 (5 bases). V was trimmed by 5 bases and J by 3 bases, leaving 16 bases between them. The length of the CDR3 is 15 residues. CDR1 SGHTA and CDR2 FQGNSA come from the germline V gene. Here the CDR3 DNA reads TGTGCCAGCAGCCCTCGGGGCAGGCGACACTATGGCTACACCTTC. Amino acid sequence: CASSPRGRRHYGYTF.

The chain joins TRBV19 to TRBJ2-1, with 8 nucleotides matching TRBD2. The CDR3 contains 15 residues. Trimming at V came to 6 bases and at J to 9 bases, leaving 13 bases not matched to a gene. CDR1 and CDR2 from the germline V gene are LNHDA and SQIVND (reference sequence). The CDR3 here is CASSPGLARGGEQFF. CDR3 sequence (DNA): TGTGCCAGTAGCCCCGGACTAGCTAGGGGCGGTGAGCAGTTCTTC.

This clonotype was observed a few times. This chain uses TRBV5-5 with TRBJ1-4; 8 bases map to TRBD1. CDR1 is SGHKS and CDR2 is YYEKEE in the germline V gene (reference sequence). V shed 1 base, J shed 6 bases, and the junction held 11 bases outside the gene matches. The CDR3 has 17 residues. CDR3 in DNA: TGTGCCAGCAGCTTGTTAATGTTCGTGACAGGGGATGAAAAACTGTTTTTT. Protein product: CASSLLMFVTGDEKLFF.

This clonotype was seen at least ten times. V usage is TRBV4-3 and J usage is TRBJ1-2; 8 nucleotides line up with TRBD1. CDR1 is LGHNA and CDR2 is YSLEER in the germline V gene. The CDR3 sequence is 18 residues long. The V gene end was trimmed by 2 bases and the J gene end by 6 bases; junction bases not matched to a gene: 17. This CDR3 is CASSQPTQQGGVFNGYTF. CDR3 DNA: TGCGCCAGCAGCCAACCAACCCAACAGGGGGGCGTATTTAATGGCTACACCTTC.

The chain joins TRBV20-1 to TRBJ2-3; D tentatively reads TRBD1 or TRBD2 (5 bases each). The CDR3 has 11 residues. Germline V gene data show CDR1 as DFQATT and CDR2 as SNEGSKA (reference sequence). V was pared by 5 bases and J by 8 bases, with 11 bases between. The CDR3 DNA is TGCAGTGCTTCGACTGGGGGTACGCAGTATTTT. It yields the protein CSASTGGTQYF.

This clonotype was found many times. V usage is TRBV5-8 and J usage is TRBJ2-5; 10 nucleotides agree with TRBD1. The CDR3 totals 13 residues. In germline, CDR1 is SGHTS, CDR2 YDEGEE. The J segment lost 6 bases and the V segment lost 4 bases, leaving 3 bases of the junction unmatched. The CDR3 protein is CASSVGQGKTQYF. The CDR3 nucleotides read TGTGCCAGCAGCGTGGGACAGGGGAAGACCCAGTACTTC. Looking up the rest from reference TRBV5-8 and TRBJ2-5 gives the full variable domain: EAGVTQSPTHLIKTRGQQATLRCSPISGHTSVYWYQQALGLGLQFLLWYDEGEERNRGNFPPRFSGRQFPNYSSELNVNALELEDSALYLCASSVGQGKTQYFGPGTRLLVL.

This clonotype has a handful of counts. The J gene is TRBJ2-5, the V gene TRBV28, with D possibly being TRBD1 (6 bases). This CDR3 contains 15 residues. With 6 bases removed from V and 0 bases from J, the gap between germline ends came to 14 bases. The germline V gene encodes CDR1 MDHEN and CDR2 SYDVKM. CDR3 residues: CASSQLGADQETQYF. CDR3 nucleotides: TGTGCCAGCAGCCAGCTGGGGGCAGACCAAGAGACCCAGTACTTC.